The source of this T cell receptor beta chain is a study of shared clonotypes between healthy human individuals (TCRdb year 2020). Broadly, across the study: The cohort comprised a couple of women and a few men aged 18 to 49 years. Leukapheresis yielded between about 0.94 and 9 billion PBMCs per donor. To estimate repertoire size and how much clonotypes are shared between individuals, the study performed deep sequencing of blood TCR repertoires from a few healthy adults. Libraries were prepared and TCR repertoires were sequenced by different laboratories using diverse techniques, in order to increase sequencing depth and limit assay-specific biases.

TCR CDR3 regions were amplified from genomic DNA by multiplex PCR using the deep immunoSEQ assay. Extracted genomic DNA from each cell subset was spread evenly across all wells of several immunoSEQ 96-well plates, with each plate serving as a replicate. For unsorted PBMC, 300 ng of genomic DNA, equivalent to around 30,000 T cell genomes, went into each replicate PCR. Ten immunoSEQ deep assay plates were used to sequence unsorted PBMC genomic DNA. Purified libraries were quantified with a Qubit 3.0 fluorometer, sized on a Bioanalyzer 2100, and re-quantified with the KAPA Library Quantification kit. Each immunoSEQ 96-well plate was sequenced on its own single-read 150-cycle Illumina NextSeq 550 flow cell. In the source study's methods: Because the immunoSEQ output held only junctional sequences and lacked quality scores, the filtering could not match the filtering applied to full-length reads. To assign V/J genes and CDR3, sequences were annotated against IMGT germline references using PyIR, a Python wrapper for IgBLAST v1.9. Reads were filtered out if the reads had weak V/J assignments (E-value above 1e-6), no CDR3, stop codons, out-of-frame junctions, or ambiguous translated residues. V3J clonotypes were defined as sequences sharing an identical inferred V gene, J gene, and CDR3 amino acid sequence. To compute the percentage overlap between repertoires, the number of shared unique clonotypes was divided by the size of the smaller repertoire. Three approaches were used to assess repertoire richness: RTK rarefaction, the Chao1 estimator, and Recon v2.1 estimates of unobserved clonotypes. In its TCRdb copy, this immuneACCESS table keeps in-frame sequences only and misses some clones. Where compared with another copy, unresolved V genes explain less than half of these, and the others have no known cause. The V and J calls and clone size are taken from that table; D and trimming were inferred from the DNA. Counted in this sample were some 500,000 clones; around 80% of them appeared once. Clones ranked in the top ten supply less than 15% of the sample.

Healthy HIV-negative adults with no recently reported acute infections or vaccinations were included as donors. Only Caucasian adults living in Nashville, Tennessee, USA were represented among the donors. For unsorted samples, roughly 91 million PBMCs were counted, and genomic DNA was extracted using the QIAamp DNA Blood Mini kit. After blood collection by leukapheresis, PBMCs were isolated using Ficoll-Histopaque density gradient centrifugation and then cryopreserved in the vapor phase of liquid nitrogen. V and J are trimmed by 4 bases and 0 bases, and the gene matches miss 3 bases of the junction. Based on the germline V gene (reference sequence), the CDR1 and CDR2 sequences are SGHNT and YYREEE. From the cysteine up to the phenylalanine, the CDR3 has a length of 15 residues. Of the read, only the CDR3 DNA is kept; its 45 bases are in frame from base 1. In this sample, this clone turned up a few times. Its recognized antigen is unknown. Base qualities are not recorded, but no much larger clone differs from it by a single base.

What the authors observed across the whole study: Sampling was restricted to blood, and TCR repertoires in tissues likely differ from the TCR repertoires found in blood. The genetic and exposure-history diversity represented was limited by the small number of donors. Pairwise subsampling indicated that sequencing depth was expected to affect the degree of clonotype sharing among donors.

The source is a woman in her 40s in good health. Some clones in this sample may be carry-over from other donors' samples. The sequence is built from TRBV5-4 and TRBJ2-3; TRBD1 fits 9 bases in the junction. Sample: PBMCs. The nucleotide sequence reads TGTGCCAGCAGCCTACAGGGGGCGAGCACAGATACGCAGTATTTT. Its coded protein is CASSLQGASTDTQYF.